This TCR beta chain was sequenced for a study of identical twins' blood T cells. Study-level points and caveats: Twin similarity might stem from environmental factors, not only genetics. Shared CDR3 clonotype counts between two donors mainly tracked the product of their cloneset sizes, twins included.

On this clonotype: Its matching antigen is unknown.

Losses at the gene ends were 1 base for V and 2 bases for J; bases not matched to a gene: 5. Germline lookup yields CDR1 SGHAT and CDR2 FQNNGV. The CDR3 is made up of 15 amino acids. Methods used by the authors: Clonotypes per individual ranged from about 100,000 to nearly 550,000. TCRdb re-called the 5' RACE reads through MiXCR, storing one row per CDR3 protein. The V and J calls, along with clone size, are taken from TCRdb and not from the paper's own processing. The sample consists of roughly 380,000 distinct CDR3 sequences, 28% of them appearing once. Sequencing was carried out using PBMCs. The chain links TRBV11-2 to TRBJ2-7, with 7 bases matching TRBD2. This receptor was taken from a woman aged 18 to 55 in good health. CDR3 sequence reads: CASSLVASGTYEQYF. The CDR3 DNA follows: TGTGCCAGCAGCTTAGTTGCTAGCGGCACCTACGAGCAGTACTTC.